Below are 15 T cell receptor beta chains sequenced from a single sample in a study of shared clonotypes between healthy human individuals. Assay used: immunoSEQ multiplex PCR; TCRdb lists only in-frame clones, some missing. The data show over a million clones, around 95% seen once. The sequenced material came from naive CD4+ T cells sorted from blood. This sample's subset: CD45RA+ positively selected. These receptors were obtained from a man aged 30-40 years in good health.

The chain employs TRBV30 and TRBJ2-1; D uncertain. V dropped 7 bases and J dropped 9 bases, with 10 bases sitting between them. CDR3 length: 10 amino acids. CDR1 and CDR2 from the germline V gene are GTSNPN and SVGIG (reference sequence). The CDR3 coding sequence is TGTGCCTCCGGTTCCGTTGAGCAGTTCTTC. It encodes CASGSVEQFF.

This clone occurred once. This same CDR3 is encoded by further DNA sequences in the sample. The chain combines TRBV5-1 with TRBJ2-7; D not resolved. The CDR3 has 13 residues. The V and J ends lost 0 bases and 0 bases respectively, with 4 bases between them. Germline V gene lookup returns CDR1 SGHRS and CDR2 YFSETQ. This CDR3 is CASSLGSSYEQYF. The DNA of the CDR3 is TGCGCCAGCAGCTTGGGGAGCTCCTACGAGCAGTACTTC.

The chain joins TRBV11-2 to TRBJ1-3, with 11 bases matching TRBD1. CDR1 and CDR2 from the germline V gene are SGHAT and FQNNGV. The CDR3 spans 18 residues. J lost 4 bases, V lost 3 bases, and 11 bases had no gene match. This chain's CDR3 is CASSFWGQGGIMGNTIYF. In DNA, the CDR3 is TGTGCCAGCAGCTTTTGGGGACAGGGGGGAATTATGGGAAACACCATATATTTT.

The chain couples TRBV11-3 to TRBJ1-1, with TRBD1 matching over 10 bases. CDR1 is SGHNT and CDR2 is YENEEA in the germline V gene. V dropped 5 bases and J dropped 0; count of bases not matched to a gene: 6. The CDR3 runs 16 residues. Here the CDR3 DNA reads TGTGCCAGCAGCAGAGGACAGGGGGAGATGAACACTGAAGCTTTCTTT. Its translation is CASSRGQGEMNTEAFF.

The gene calls are TRBV5-4 and TRBJ2-5; TRBD2 matches 10 bases. This CDR3 region has 15 residues. Germline V gives CDR1 SGHNT, CDR2 YYREEE (reference sequence). V was clipped by 0 bases and J by 5 bases; unmatched bases: 4. CDR3 sequence reads: CASSLEASGSETQYF. In nucleotides, the CDR3 is TGTGCCAGCAGCTTGGAAGCTAGCGGGAGTGAGACCCAGTACTTC.

This chain connects TRBV14 to TRBJ2-7; tentative D call: TRBD2 (6 bases). Germline CDR1 SGHDN, CDR2 FVKESK. The ends were cut back, 5 bases at V and 11 bases at J, with 19 bases in the middle. The CDR3 is made up of 13 amino acids. CDR3 residues: CASSTWDSPGKYF. DNA of the CDR3: TGTGCCAGCAGCACTTGGGACTCCCCCGGGAAGTACTTC.

This chain links TRBV28 with TRBJ2-5, with 11 nucleotides matching TRBD2. The germline gives CDR1 MDHEN, CDR2 SYDVKM. V shed 1 base, J shed 1 base, and the junction held 2 bases outside the gene matches. The CDR3 sequence is 16 residues long. CDR3 sequence (DNA): TGTGCCAGCAGTTTATACGGGACTAGCGGCCAAGAGACCCAGTACTTC. This translates into CASSLYGTSGQETQYF.

Only one count was recorded for this clone. This chain links TRBV7-7 with TRBJ1-4, with unresolved D. Trimming took 1 base from V and 7 from J, leaving 7 bases between them. Germline values: CDR1 SSHAT, CDR2 FNYEAQ (reference sequence). The CDR3 spans 13 residues. CDR3 nucleotide sequence: TGTGCCAGCAGCTTAGAGGTCGGTGAAAAACTGTTTTTT. The encoded protein is CASSLEVGEKLFF.

The CDR3 region is CASSLSLVSYNEQFF. Written as DNA, the CDR3 is TGTGCCAGCAGCTTGAGTCTAGTTTCCTACAATGAGCAGTTCTTC. The chain employs TRBV5-4 and TRBJ2-1; D remains unclear. V was pared by 1 base and J by 1 base, with 9 bases between. This CDR3 region has 15 residues. Per germline, CDR1 SGHNT and CDR2 YYREEE (reference sequence). The full variable domain, in which reference TRBV5-4 and TRBJ2-1 provide the parts outside the CDR3, is ETGVTQSPTHLIKTRGQQVTLRCSSQSGHNTVSWYQQALGQGPQFIFQYYREEENGRGNFPPRFSGLQFPNYSSELNVNALELDDSALYLCASSLSLVSYNEQFFGPGTRLTVL.

This chain links TRBV18 with TRBJ2-5; D is unclear. Germline assignment: CDR1 KGHSH and CDR2 LQKENI. V lost 2 bases and J 5 bases, leaving 6 bases between the germline ends. There are 12 residues in the CDR3. CDR3 nucleotides: TGTGCCAGCTCACCAGTCGCGGAGACCCAGTACTTC. Amino acids: CASSPVAETQYF.

The chain combines TRBV12-5 with TRBJ2-2; the D gene is possibly TRBD2 (7 bases). This CDR3 has 15 residues. Germline V lookup: CDR1 LGHNT, CDR2 FRNRAP. Trimming removed 7 bases at V and 5 bases at J, with 17 bases between. In nucleotides, the CDR3 is TGTGCTAGTGCCTTCCGGGGGGCAGGGACCGGGGAGCTGTTTTTT. It codes for CASAFRGAGTGELFF.

The rearrangement links TRBV15 to TRBJ1-1; D is uncertain. Deletions cut 4 bases from V and 7 bases from J, with 7 bases between. This CDR3 has 11 residues. The germline CDR1 and CDR2 sequences are LNHNV and YYDKDF (reference sequence). CDR3 residues: CATSTHGEAFF. CDR3 coding DNA: TGTGCCACCAGCACCCACGGTGAAGCTTTCTTT.

The chain uses TRBV5-1 and TRBJ1-1; the D is unclear. The CDR3 runs to 14 residues. Per the germline V gene, CDR1 is SGHRS and CDR2 is YFSETQ. V was pared by 2 bases and J by 3 bases, with 11 bases between. CDR3 sequence: CASSFVKGDTEAFF. CDR3 sequence (DNA): TGCGCCAGCAGCTTTGTCAAGGGCGACACTGAAGCTTTCTTT.

The gene calls are TRBV19 and TRBJ2-2; D may be TRBD1 (6 bases). V dropped 5 bases and J dropped 0 bases, with 10 bases sitting between them. Germline V CDR1 and CDR2: LNHDA, SQIVND (reference sequence). This CDR3 spans 15 amino acids. In DNA, the CDR3 is TGTGCCAGTAGTCAGGGGTTGGCGAACACCGGGGAGCTGTTTTTT. Translated, it gives CASSQGLANTGELFF.

V gene TRBV29-1 combines with J gene TRBJ1-2, with D maybe TRBD1 (5 bases). There are 15 residues in the CDR3. V lost 6 bases and J 0 bases, leaving 17 bases between the germline ends. Germline values: CDR1 SQVTM, CDR2 ANQGSEA. The CDR3 region has the DNA TGCAGCGTGGGGCCCAGACTCTTTTCTAACTATGGCTACACCTTC. Amino acids: CSVGPRLFSNYGYTF.